The 16 T cell receptor beta chains listed next were all sequenced from one sample in a study of CD8 T cells in Susac syndrome. Random-hexamer reverse transcription was applied to about 0.5 to 1 ug RNA. TCRdb reanalysed the immunoSEQ multiplex PCR reads using MiXCR and keeps one entry per CDR3 protein. The sample yields 150,000 to 250,000 distinct CDR3 sequences, nearly 95% seen once. Sample: CD4+ T cells from PBMCs. These receptors were obtained from a human donor with multiple sclerosis.

The chain combines TRBV20-1 with TRBJ1-5; D not resolved. The V and J ends lost 0 bases and 2 bases respectively, with 11 bases between them. Germline loops: CDR1 DFQATT, CDR2 SNEGSKA (reference sequence). The CDR3 loop spans 15 amino acids. CDR3 DNA sequence: TGCAGTGCTAGAGAATGGGTAGTGGGCAATCAGCCCCAGCATTTT. Amino acid sequence: CSAREWVVGNQPQHF.

This clonotype was picked up a small number of times. The V and J genes are TRBV20-1 and TRBJ2-1; 12 bases line up with TRBD2. CDR1 and CDR2 from the germline V gene are DFQATT and SNEGSKA (reference sequence). CDR3 length: 14 amino acids. V trimming: 3 bases; J trimming: 7 bases; junction bases outside the gene matches: 4. CDR3 nucleotide sequence: TGCAGTGCTAGGGGACTAGCGGGCTCGAATGAGCAGTTCTTC. Its translation is CSARGLAGSNEQFF.

V is TRBV20-1 and J is TRBJ2-3, with TRBD2 matching 7 bases. V was clipped by 6 bases and J by 8 bases; unmatched bases: 14. Per germline, CDR1 DFQATT and CDR2 SNEGSKA (reference sequence). The CDR3 covers 14 residues. Written as DNA, the CDR3 is TGCAGTGCCCACCGAGGGGCGGGGGACGGTACGCAGTATTTT. As protein: CSAHRGAGDGTQYF.

In its sample, this clonotype was seen a few times. The V and J genes are TRBV3-1 and TRBJ1-5; D is ambiguous. This CDR3 has 13 amino acids. Germline CDR1 reads LGHDT; CDR2 reads YNNKEL (reference sequence). Trimming removed 0 bases at V and 6 bases at J, with 6 bases between. In DNA form, the CDR3 reads TGTGCCAGCAGCCAAGATGTAGGTCAGCCCCAGCATTTT. This codes for CASSQDVGQPQHF.

The chain joins TRBV6-5 to TRBJ2-1; 9 bases agree with TRBD1. Losses at the gene ends were 0 bases for V and 5 bases for J; bases not matched to a gene: 2. The CDR3 loop spans 15 amino acids. Germline loops: CDR1 MNHEY, CDR2 SVGAGI. The CDR3 protein is CASSYSGQGNNEQFF. CDR3 bases: TGTGCCAGCAGTTACTCGGGACAGGGAAACAATGAGCAGTTCTTC.

The chain carries TRBV29-1 and TRBJ1-5; D possibly corresponds to TRBD1 (5 bases). Trimming pared 7 bases from V and 4 bases from J, leaving 17 bases between. This CDR3 is built from 14 residues. Looked up from germline, CDR1 is SQVTM and CDR2 is ANQGSEA. In DNA, the CDR3 is TGCAGCGGGGTAACAGGCGACCCTAATCAGCCCCAGCATTTT. This encodes CSGVTGDPNQPQHF.

This chain uses TRBV29-1 with TRBJ2-2, with 10 bases aligning to TRBD1. V was clipped by 3 bases and J by 7 bases; unmatched bases: 5. Germline CDR1 and CDR2: SQVTM and ANQGSEA. The length of the CDR3 is 14 residues. As DNA, the CDR3 is TGCAGCGTTGACCGGGACAGGGGTGGCGGGGAGCTGTTTTTT. As protein: CSVDRDRGGGELFF.

This rearrangement joins TRBV12-3 or TRBV12-4 to TRBJ2-5; a possible D gene is TRBD2 (6 bases). The CDR3 spans 14 residues. Trimming took 7 bases from V and 0 from J, leaving 12 bases between them. The CDR3 is CASTSGPYQETQYF. CDR3 DNA: TGTGCCAGCACCAGCGGGCCATACCAAGAGACCCAGTACTTC.

The chain recombines TRBV14 with TRBJ2-1; D may match TRBD1 or TRBD2 (5 bases each). CDR3 length: 13 amino acids. V shed 3 bases and J shed 7 bases, with 10 bases lying between them. CDR1 and CDR2 from the germline V gene are SGHDN and FVKESK. The CDR3 here is CASSHGWGNEQFF. The CDR3 nucleotides read TGTGCCAGCAGCCACGGTTGGGGGAATGAGCAGTTCTTC.

This clonotype has a single count. The chain is built from TRBV24-1 and TRBJ2-1; no clear D. Germline CDR1 is KGHDR and CDR2 is SFDVKD. The V gene lost 3 bases and the J gene lost 7 bases, with 9 bases spanning the gap. The CDR3 consists of 13 residues. The CDR3 spells CATSDPTANEQFF. The CDR3 region has the DNA TGTGCCACCAGTGATCCTACAGCGAATGAGCAGTTCTTC.

The rearrangement links TRBV7-2 to TRBJ2-3; D tentatively reads TRBD1 or TRBD2 (6 bases each). The V gene lost 3 bases and the J gene lost 1 base, with 11 bases spanning the gap. This CDR3 spans 15 amino acids. Germline-derived CDR1 and CDR2 are SGHTA and FQGNSA. CDR3 sequence: CASSFWGAGTDTQYF. For the CDR3, the DNA is TGTGCCAGCAGCTTTTGGGGGGCGGGCACAGATACGCAGTATTTT.

This clonotype was seen a single time. J is TRBJ2-7 and V is TRBV4-1; maybe TRBD1 (5 bases). Germline V gene sequence: CDR1 MGHRA, CDR2 YSYEKL. V lost 4 bases, J lost 9 bases, and 19 bases lay in between. The CDR3 loop spans 14 amino acids. The CDR3 DNA follows: TGCGCCAGCAGCCGAACAGGCCGAGACTCGCGGCAGTACTTC. It is translated as CASSRTGRDSRQYF.

The chain joins TRBV10-3 to TRBJ2-5; 8 bases map to TRBD1. V gave up 8 bases and J gave up 4 bases; unmatched junction bases: 3. The germline CDR1 and CDR2 sequences are ENHRY and SYGVKD. The CDR3 runs 12 residues. CDR3 nucleotide sequence: TGTGCCATCCGGGGGACAGGAGAGACCCAGTACTTC. Encoded protein: CAIRGTGETQYF.

This chain joins TRBV20-1 and TRBJ2-1; 11 bases are shared with TRBD2. J lost 0 bases, V lost 4 bases, and 2 bases had no gene match. The germline V gene encodes CDR1 DFQATT and CDR2 SNEGSKA (reference sequence). The CDR3 sequence is 15 residues long. The CDR3 nucleotides read TGCAGTGCTACCCTAGCGGGGGGCTCCTACAATGAGCAGTTCTTC. It encodes CSATLAGGSYNEQFF.

J is TRBJ2-2 and V is TRBV23-1; D could derive from TRBD1 or TRBD2 (5 bases each). TRBV23-1 counts as an open reading frame of uncertain function. V gave up 6 bases and J gave up 1 base, with 9 bases separating them. The CDR3 covers 14 residues. The CDR3 loop reads CASRPGLNTGELFF. CDR3 nucleotide sequence: TGCGCCAGCAGGCCGGGGCTGAACACCGGGGAGCTGTTTTTT.

The rearrangement joins TRBV15 to TRBJ2-7, with D hard to call. V lost 0 bases, J lost 7 bases, and 13 bases lay in between. This CDR3 is built from 14 residues. Germline values: CDR1 LNHNV, CDR2 YYDKDF (reference sequence). CDR3 amino acids: CATSRDRAASEQYF. CDR3 nucleotides: TGTGCCACCAGCAGAGATCGGGCAGCCTCTGAGCAGTACTTC.